This is a list of T cell receptor beta chains from one sample in a study of blood T cell repertoires in COVID-19. Method: immunoSEQ multiplex PCR; TCRdb's copy keeps in-frame clones and lacks some. The sample shows about 310,000 clones, roughly 89% of them seen only once. The sample consisted of PBMCs or T cells enriched from blood (not recorded which). The receptors were sampled from a woman aged 18-35 years with acute COVID-19. Each CDR3 is given with its conserved first and last residue. D genes are given only for firm matches. Some rows have no size entry. The others give once, few or many, or a class for an expanded clone.

v_gene	j_gene	d_gene	abundance	CDR3nt	CDR3aa
TRBV19	TRBJ2-1	TRBD1	.	TGTGCCAGTAAGGGACAGGGAAAGGGCAATGAGCAGTTCTTC	CASKGQGKGNEQFF
TRBV5-1	TRBJ1-2	TRBD1	.	TGCGCCAGCAGCGCGTCGACAGGGGGTATAGCTGGCTACACCTTC	CASSASTGGIAGYTF
TRBV5-4	TRBJ1-1	.	.	TGTGCCAGCAGCTTGGGGGGGGAGTGGTTCGAAGCTTTCTTT	CASSLGGEWFEAFF
TRBV5-1	TRBJ1-4	.	.	TGCGCCAGCAGCTTGCAAGGGGTAGAAGAAAAACTGTTTTTT	CASSLQGVEEKLFF
TRBV7-8	TRBJ2-2	TRBD1	.	TGTGCCAGCAGCCTTCCGGGACAGGGTATTTTGAACACCGGGGAGCTGTTTTTT	CASSLPGQGILNTGELFF
TRBV27	TRBJ1-2	TRBD1	.	TGTGCCAGCAGTTTATTGGGACAGGGAAGATATGGCTACACCTTC	CASSLLGQGRYGYTF
TRBV18	TRBJ1-1	TRBD1	.	TGTGCCAGCTCACCAAAGCAGGGGGCGCACACTGAAGCTTTCTTT	CASSPKQGAHTEAFF
TRBV27	TRBJ1-2	TRBD1	.	TGTGCCAGCAGTTTACGTCCCGACAGGGCGGCTGGCTACACCTTC	CASSLRPDRAAGYTF
TRBV19	TRBJ2-7	.	once	TGTGCCAGTACCCAGACAGCAGCTTTCCCCTACGAGCAGTACTTC	CASTQTAAFPYEQYF
TRBV28	TRBJ2-7	TRBD2	.	TGTGCCAGCAGTCCACCGGGACTCCGGACTAGCGGGAGGAACGAGCAGTACTTC	CASSPPGLRTSGRNEQYF
TRBV18	TRBJ1-2	TRBD1	.	TGTGCCAGCTCACCCGAGGGGGCGAACTATGGCTACACCTTC	CASSPEGANYGYTF
TRBV19	TRBJ2-7	TRBD2	.	TGTGCCAGTAGTACGGGAGGGACTAGCGGTTACGAGCAGTACTTC	CASSTGGTSGYEQYF
TRBV28	TRBJ1-5	TRBD1	few	TGTGCCAGCAGCCTGGGACAGGAACGCCAGCCCCAGCATTTT	CASSLGQERQPQHF
TRBV10-1	TRBJ1-5	.	.	TGCGCCAGCAGTGAGTCACAGGGAAGGCCCCAGCATTTT	CASSESQGRPQHF
TRBV28	TRBJ1-5	.	.	TGTGCCAGCAGTTCCTGGGGACACTATAGCAATCAGCCCCAGCATTTT	CASSSWGHYSNQPQHF
TRBV10-3	TRBJ2-1	TRBD2	.	TGTGCCATCACGTCGGGACTAGCGGGAGATGATGAGCAGTTCTTC	CAITSGLAGDDEQFF